One sample yielded the 10 T cell receptor beta chains listed below, sequenced in a study of OX40 agonist ivuxolimab in advanced cancers. TCRdb's table, derived via immunoSEQ multiplex PCR, lists solely in-frame clones and lacks some. The sample has 50,000 to 70,000 clones; 75% to 90% are singletons. The sample was CD4+ or CD8+ T cells sorted from blood, taken in a trial of the OX40 agonist ivuxolimab. These receptor sequences come from an adult with an advanced solid tumor such as melanoma, head and neck, liver or kidney cancer.

As DNA, the CDR3 is TGTGCCAGCAGCTCCAGAACCCCAGGGGCTCAAGATACGCAGTATTTT. Its translation is CASSSRTPGAQDTQYF. This sequence joins TRBV13 and TRBJ2-3, with a weak D call TRBD1 (6 bases). CDR1 and CDR2 (germline): PRHDT, FYEKMQ (reference sequence). The V end lost 4 bases, the J end lost 5 bases, and 19 bases lay between the germline ends. The CDR3 runs to 16 residues.

The rearrangement uses TRBV5-3 and TRBJ2-4; 8 bases align to TRBD1. TRBV5-3 counts as an open reading frame of uncertain function. The CDR3 covers 20 residues. The trim removed 4 bases at V and 1 base at J, leaving 19 bases unmatched. Here the CDR3 reads CARSTRGQGQYCVAKNIQYF. CDR3 coding DNA: TGTGCCAGAAGCACTCGCGGACAGGGACAGTATTGTGTGGCCAAAAACATTCAGTACTTC.

V is TRBV19 and J is TRBJ2-1, with D perhaps being TRBD1 or TRBD2 (5 bases each). The CDR3 is made up of 15 amino acids. Trimming took 5 bases from V and 2 from J, leaving 13 bases between them. Germline assignment: CDR1 LNHDA and CDR2 SQIVND (reference sequence). CDR3 nucleotides: TGTGCCAGTAGTCCCCCGGGGCCACCCTACAATGAGCAGTTCTTC. It encodes CASSPPGPPYNEQFF. Full variable domain (remainder filled in from reference TRBV19 and TRBJ2-1): DGGITQSPKYLFRKEGQNVTLSCEQNLNHDAMYWYRQDPGQGLRLIYYSQIVNDFQKGDIAEGYSVSREKKESFPLTVTSAQKNPTAFYLCASSPPGPPYNEQFFGPGTRLTVL.

There are a few counts of this clone. The rearrangement joins TRBV6-5 to TRBJ1-1; D ambiguous. CDR1 and CDR2 from the germline V gene are MNHEY and SVGAGI. V lost 8 bases to trimming and J lost 3 bases, with 7 bases between them. CDR3 size: 11 residues. This chain's CDR3 is CASESDTEAFF. CDR3 nucleotide sequence: TGTGCCAGCGAATCGGACACTGAAGCTTTCTTT.

Only one count was recorded for this clone. This chain connects TRBV6-1 to TRBJ1-4; D remains unclear. V was pared by 2 bases and J by 6 bases, with 16 bases between. Looked up from germline, CDR1 is MNHNS and CDR2 is SASEGT. The CDR3 totals 16 residues. Written as DNA, the CDR3 is TGTGCCAGCAGTGAATTCCTTGACACCTCCTATGAAAAACTGTTTTTT. It yields the protein CASSEFLDTSYEKLFF.

This chain uses TRBV4-1 with TRBJ1-3; tentatively, D is TRBD1 (6 bases). The V gene's germline CDR1 is MGHRA and CDR2 YSYEKL. The CDR3 extends over 16 amino acids. With 1 base removed from V and 3 bases from J, the gap between germline ends came to 13 bases. The CDR3 loop is CASSQAPEGVGNTIYF. In nucleotides, the CDR3 is TGCGCCAGCAGCCAAGCCCCGGAGGGGGTTGGAAACACCATATATTTT.

The CDR3 DNA reads TGTGCCAGCAGTGCGTGGCCCCCACAGGGCGTAGAAGCTTTCTTT. Encoded protein: CASSAWPPQGVEAFF. This chain joins TRBV2 and TRBJ1-1; D perhaps matches TRBD1 (6 bases). The germline V gene has CDR1 SNHLY and CDR2 FYNNEI. The CDR3 is 15 residues long. Trimming pared 4 bases from V and 8 bases from J, leaving 20 bases between.

The chain joins TRBV9 to TRBJ2-7; 10 nucleotides agree with TRBD2. Germline values: CDR1 SGDLS, CDR2 YYNGEE. With V trimmed by 0 bases and J by 0 bases, 3 bases remained unmatched. This CDR3 is built from 16 residues. The CDR3 region is CASSVGLAGDSYEQYF. The CDR3 bases are TGTGCCAGCAGCGTAGGGCTAGCGGGGGACTCCTACGAGCAGTACTTC.

The rearrangement links TRBV7-9 to TRBJ1-2, with D possibly being TRBD1 (6 bases). V lost 5 bases, J lost 5 bases, and 21 bases lay in between. The V gene's germline CDR1 is SEHNR and CDR2 FQNEAQ (reference sequence). The CDR3 covers 16 residues. DNA for the CDR3: TGTGCCAGCAGCCCCTTGGGGGGCAGGGAGGTTTATGGCTACACCTTC. Translation gives CASSPLGGREVYGYTF.

This sequence joins TRBV7-9 and TRBJ2-3; D not certain. From germline, CDR1 is SEHNR and CDR2 FQNEAQ (reference sequence). The CDR3 is 12 residues long. V lost 6 bases and J 6 bases, leaving 10 bases between the germline ends. This CDR3 is CASSQQRDTQYF. In DNA form, the CDR3 reads TGTGCCAGCAGTCAACAGAGGGATACGCAGTATTTT.